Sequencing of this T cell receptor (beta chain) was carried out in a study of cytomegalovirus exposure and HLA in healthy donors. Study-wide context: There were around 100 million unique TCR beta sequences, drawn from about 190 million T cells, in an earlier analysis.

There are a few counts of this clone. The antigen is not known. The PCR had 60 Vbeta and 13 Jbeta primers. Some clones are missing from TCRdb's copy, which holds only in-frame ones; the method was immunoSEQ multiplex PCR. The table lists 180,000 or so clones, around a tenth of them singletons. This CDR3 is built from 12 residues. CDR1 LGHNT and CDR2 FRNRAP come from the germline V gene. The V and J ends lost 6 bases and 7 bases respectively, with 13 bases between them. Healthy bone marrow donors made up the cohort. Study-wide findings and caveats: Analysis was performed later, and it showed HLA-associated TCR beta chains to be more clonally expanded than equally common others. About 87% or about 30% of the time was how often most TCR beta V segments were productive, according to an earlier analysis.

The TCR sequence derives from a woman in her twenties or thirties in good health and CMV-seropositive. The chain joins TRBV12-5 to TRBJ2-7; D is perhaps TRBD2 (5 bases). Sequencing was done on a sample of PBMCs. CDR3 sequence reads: CASGLDYREQYF. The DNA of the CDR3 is TGTGCTAGTGGCCTTGACTATCGGGAGCAGTACTTC.